The 29 T cell receptor beta chains below come from one sample, sequenced in a study of T cells after yellow fever vaccination. Using its own MiXCR run on the 5' RACE reads, TCRdb lists one record per CDR3 protein. The sample lists under 600,000 distinct CDR3 sequences; roughly a fifth were seen once. The specimen comprised PBMCs, sampled roughly 20 days after the first yellow fever vaccination. The origin of the receptors is a man between 18 and 29 years old who received the YFV17D yellow fever vaccine.

This clonotype was detected a few times. The rearrangement links TRBV12-3 or TRBV12-4 to TRBJ1-2, with D perhaps matching TRBD1 (5 bases). V shed 8 bases and J shed 2 bases, with 15 bases lying between them. The CDR3 consists of 14 residues. The DNA of the CDR3 is TGTGCCAGCCTGACCGCAGGGTTGAACTATGGCTACACCTTC. Translation gives CASLTAGLNYGYTF.

This clonotype was counted between two and nine times. The V gene is TRBV27, the J gene TRBJ1-6; D perhaps matches TRBD1 (5 bases). The CDR3 consists of 14 residues. Germline V gives CDR1 MNHEY, CDR2 SMNVEV (reference sequence). V lost 7 bases to trimming and J lost 9 bases, with 16 bases between them. The CDR3 loop reads CASTPGRVGSPLHF. In DNA, the CDR3 is TGTGCCAGCACCCCCGGCAGGGTCGGTTCACCCCTCCACTTT.

This clonotype was seen a handful of times. This sequence joins TRBV7-9 and TRBJ2-3; 13 bases align to TRBD2. This CDR3 contains 14 residues. CDR1 SEHNR and CDR2 FQNEAQ come from the germline V gene (reference sequence). J gave up 6 bases and V 11 bases, and 8 bases lay outside the gene matches. The CDR3 is CAGGLAGVPDTQYF. The CDR3 nucleotides read TGTGCCGGCGGACTAGCGGGGGTCCCCGATACGCAGTATTTT.

The chain combines TRBV4-3 with TRBJ2-2; D gene uncertain. The CDR3 is made up of 11 amino acids. The V gene lost 8 bases and the J gene lost 4 bases, with 5 bases spanning the gap. Germline CDR1 LGHNA, CDR2 YSLEER. The CDR3 reads CASGSTGELFF. DNA for the CDR3: TGCGCCAGCGGATCCACCGGGGAGCTGTTTTTT.

This sequence joins TRBV6-6 and TRBJ2-1; no reliable D call. Trimming shortened V by 6 bases and J by 6 bases, and 3 bases separated the two germline ends. CDR1 and CDR2 (germline): MNHNY, SVGAGI (reference sequence). The CDR3 extends over 10 amino acids. In DNA form, the CDR3 reads TGTGCCAGCAGCTCCAATGAGCAGTTCTTC. The encoded protein is CASSSNEQFF.

Regarding this clonotype: A read error may produce the germline difference seen at one junction end. This rearrangement joins TRBV20-1 to TRBJ2-7; the match to TRBD1 covers 8 bases. Germline CDR1 and CDR2: DFQATT and SNEGSKA (reference sequence). The CDR3 totals 16 residues. CDR3 nucleotides: TGCTGTGCTAGAGGAGCGTTGGGACAGGTAAACTACGAGCAGTACTTC. This codes for CCARGALGQVNYEQYF.

The chain links TRBV29-1 to TRBJ2-7, with 9 positions matching TRBD1. This CDR3 spans 15 amino acids. V was pared by 6 bases and J by 3 bases, with 12 bases of the junction left unmatched. Looked up from germline, CDR1 is SQVTM and CDR2 is ANQGSEA. CDR3 nucleotides: TGCAGCGTCACTTGGAGGACAGGGGCGGACTACGAGCAGTACTTC. Amino acids: CSVTWRTGADYEQYF.

The V and J genes are TRBV20-1 and TRBJ1-1, with 10 bases lining up with TRBD1. Germline V gene sequence: CDR1 DFQATT, CDR2 SNEGSKA (reference sequence). Losses at the gene ends were 4 bases for V and 5 bases for J; bases not matched to a gene: 7. The CDR3 is 14 amino acids. The CDR3 DNA reads TGCAGTGCTATCCAAAGGACAGGGGGAACTGAAGCTTTCTTT. Its protein is CSAIQRTGGTEAFF.

The chain employs TRBV4-2 and TRBJ2-1, with D unclear. This CDR3 region has 17 residues. V was clipped by 0 bases and J by 0 bases, with 12 bases between them. Germline V CDR1 and CDR2: LGHNA, YNFKEQ. The CDR3: CASSQDLPLSSYNEQFF. CDR3 DNA sequence: TGTGCCAGCAGCCAAGACTTACCATTGAGCTCCTACAATGAGCAGTTCTTC.

This clonotype has only a few counts. The V gene is TRBV12-3 or TRBV12-4, the J gene TRBJ1-6; D may be TRBD1 (5 bases). This CDR3 comprises 13 residues. V lost 5 bases and J lost 10, with 12 bases in between. The CDR3 region has the DNA TGTGCCAGCAGTAGCCAGGGTGGCTCACCCCTCCACTTT. Its protein product is CASSSQGGSPLHF.

This clonotype was picked up many times. This rearrangement joins TRBV5-5 to TRBJ2-7; maybe TRBD1 (5 bases). CDR3 length: 13 amino acids. Germline values: CDR1 SGHKS, CDR2 YYEKEE (reference sequence). V was clipped by 2 bases and J by 2 bases, with 8 bases between them. DNA of the CDR3: TGTGCCAGCAGCTTTGCAGGGACCTACGAGCAGTACTTC. This translates into CASSFAGTYEQYF. The full variable domain, completed using reference TRBV5-5 and TRBJ2-7, is DAGVTQSPTHLIKTRGQQVTLRCSPISGHKSVSWYQQVLGQGPQFIFQYYEKEERGRGNFPDRFSARQFPNYSSELNVNALLLGDSALYLCASSFAGTYEQYFGPGTRLTVT.

The genes are TRBV6-2 or TRBV6-3 and TRBJ2-3, with TRBD2 as a possible D gene (5 bases). V was clipped by 10 bases and J by 0 bases, with 23 bases between them. The CDR3 consists of 17 residues. Per the germline V gene, CDR1 is MNHEY and CDR2 is SVGEGT. This CDR3 is CATIASRGTTSTDTQYF. CDR3 sequence (DNA): TGTGCCACTATAGCTAGCCGAGGCACCACTAGCACAGATACGCAGTATTTT.

The J gene is TRBJ1-2, the V gene TRBV15; D is ambiguous. Trimming removed 5 bases from V and 6 bases from J, with 19 bases in between. CDR1 LNHNV and CDR2 YYDKDF come from the germline V gene (reference sequence). This CDR3 has 15 residues. This chain's CDR3 is CATSPRRERIDGYTF. The CDR3 coding sequence is TGTGCCACCAGCCCGCGGAGGGAGCGTATCGATGGCTACACCTTC.

The gene calls are TRBV6-1 and TRBJ1-1; D call uncertain. The V end was cut by 2 bases, the J end by 9 bases, with 7 bases between. CDR1 MNHNS and CDR2 SASEGT come from the germline V gene. The CDR3 runs to 11 residues. The chain's CDR3 is CASSERTKAFF. The CDR3 nucleotides read TGTGCCAGCAGTGAAAGGACTAAAGCTTTCTTT.

This clonotype occurred many times. This chain joins TRBV2 and TRBJ2-1; 11 bases are a match to TRBD2. The CDR3 extends over 17 amino acids. CDR1 and CDR2 from the germline V gene are SNHLY and FYNNEI. V shed 8 bases, J shed 7 bases, and the junction held 16 bases outside the gene matches. In nucleotides, the CDR3 is TGTGCCAGCGGCACTCCCGAACTAGCGGGGGAAGAGAATGAGCAGTTCTTC. Its translation: CASGTPELAGEENEQFF. Full variable domain (rest looked up from reference TRBV2 and TRBJ2-1): EPEVTQTPSHQVTQMGQEVILRCVPISNHLYFYWYRQILGQKVEFLVSFYNNEISEKSEIFDDQFSVERPDGSNFTLKIRSTKLEDSAMYFCASGTPELAGEENEQFFGPGTRLTVL.

In its sample, this clonotype was seen many times. The chain uses TRBV5-1 and TRBJ1-3, with D hard to call. CDR1 is SGHRS, CDR2 YFSETQ, per germline. Trimming took 5 bases from V and 0 from J, leaving 9 bases between them. CDR3 length: 14 residues. CDR3 DNA sequence: TGCGCCAGCAGGGACGGTTTCTCTGGAAACACCATATATTTT. Protein: CASRDGFSGNTIYF. Using reference TRBV5-1 and TRBJ1-3 for the parts outside the CDR3, the full variable domain is KAGVTQTPRYLIKTRGQQVTLSCSPISGHRSVSWYQQTPGQGLQFLFEYFSETQRNKGNFPGRFSGRQFSNSRSEMNVSTLELGDSALYLCASRDGFSGNTIYFGEGSWLTVV.

In its sample, this clonotype was seen a few times. V usage is TRBV25-1 and J usage is TRBJ2-3, with D hard to call. Germline CDR1 MGHDK, CDR2 SYGVNS. The CDR3 runs to 14 residues. V shed 7 bases and J shed 5 bases, with 16 bases lying between them. The CDR3 DNA sequence: TGTGCCAGCATGAGCCCCTCTACCGGAGATACGCAGTATTTT. This gives the protein CASMSPSTGDTQYF.

This clonotype was counted only a few times. The chain couples TRBV5-1 to TRBJ1-4; D remains ambiguous. CDR3 length: 15 amino acids. Trimming removed 0 bases at V and 8 bases at J, with 14 bases between. CDR1 is SGHRS and CDR2 is YFSETQ in the germline V gene. The CDR3 here is CASSLAVGAREKLFF. As DNA, the CDR3 is TGCGCCAGCAGCTTGGCGGTGGGAGCGCGAGAAAAACTGTTTTTT. The complete variable domain, with remaining parts taken from reference TRBV5-1 and TRBJ1-4, reads KAGVTQTPRYLIKTRGQQVTLSCSPISGHRSVSWYQQTPGQGLQFLFEYFSETQRNKGNFPGRFSGRQFSNSRSEMNVSTLELGDSALYLCASSLAVGAREKLFFGSGTQLSVL.

This clonotype was detected a few times. The chain is built from TRBV29-1 and TRBJ2-5, with D maybe TRBD2 (7 bases). The CDR3 loop spans 15 amino acids. The germline V gene has CDR1 SQVTM and CDR2 ANQGSEA. V gave up 6 bases and J gave up 4 bases, with 21 bases separating them. The CDR3 nucleotides read TGCAGCGTCTCGAGCGGGACAAACCGGGGAGAGACCCAGTACTTC. Protein: CSVSSGTNRGETQYF.

The gene calls are TRBV27 and TRBJ1-5, with D unresolved. In germline, CDR1 is MNHEY, CDR2 SMNVEV (reference sequence). The CDR3 extends over 13 amino acids. The V and J ends lost 6 bases and 2 bases respectively, with 8 bases between them. CDR3 region: CASRGFGNQPQHF. The DNA for the CDR3 is TGTGCCAGCAGGGGTTTTGGCAATCAGCCCCAGCATTTT.

The CDR3 loop reads CASSLRGSGTEAFF. CDR3 sequence (DNA): TGTGCCAGCAGCCTAAGGGGGTCAGGCACTGAAGCTTTCTTT. The gene calls are TRBV7-9 and TRBJ1-1; a possible D gene is TRBD1 (6 bases). V was cut by 5 bases and J by 4 bases, with 14 bases left in between. CDR1 SEHNR and CDR2 FQNEAQ come from the germline V gene (reference sequence). The CDR3 is 14 amino acids.

This chain connects TRBV18 to TRBJ2-5; D tentatively reads TRBD1 or TRBD2 (5 bases each). Between the trimmed V and J ends, which lost 10 bases and 3 bases, there was a span of 15 bases. Germline CDR1 and CDR2: KGHSH and LQKENI. CDR3 length equals 13 residues. The chain's CDR3 is CATLNRGEETQYF. CDR3 coding DNA: TGTGCCACCCTTAACCGAGGGGAAGAGACCCAGTACTTC.

This clonotype was seen only a few times. The J gene is TRBJ2-7, the V gene TRBV11-3, with D maybe TRBD1 (6 bases). Germline values: CDR1 SGHNT, CDR2 YENEEA. The CDR3 runs 16 residues. Trimming cost V 4 bases and J 3 bases, with 19 bases left between them. In DNA, the CDR3 is TGTGCCAGCAGCTCCCTCGGGCGGACAGAGAACTACGAGCAGTACTTC. Translating it yields CASSSLGRTENYEQYF.

The rearrangement links TRBV5-4 to TRBJ1-3, with D tentatively TRBD1 (6 bases). The CDR3 has 15 amino acids. Between the trimmed V and J ends, which lost 4 bases and 0 bases, there was a span of 11 bases. CDR1 and CDR2 (germline): SGHNT, YYREEE (reference sequence). CDR3 residues: CASSAGQLSGNTIYF. The CDR3 coding sequence is TGTGCCAGCAGCGCCGGACAGCTCTCTGGAAACACCATATATTTT.

Remarks on this clonotype: This sequence may be a read error, since a much larger clone differs from it by one base. This chain links TRBV9 with TRBJ1-1, with D perhaps matching TRBD1 (5 bases). In germline, CDR1 is SGDLS, CDR2 YYNGEE. V lost 4 bases, J lost 4 bases, and 14 bases lay in between. CDR3 length equals 14 residues. The CDR3 nucleotides read TGTGCCAGCAGCCTTATAGGGGTTCGCACTGAAGCTTTCTTT. Translated, it gives CASSLIGVRTEAFF.

The chain uses TRBV7-2 and TRBJ2-1; the D gene could be TRBD1 or TRBD2 (6 bases each). The length of the CDR3 is 14 residues. CDR1 and CDR2 from the germline V gene are SGHTA and FQGNSA. Trimming removed 5 bases from V and 10 bases from J, with 18 bases in between. CDR3: CASSRGQSGGEQFF. In DNA, the CDR3 is TGTGCCAGCAGCCGCGGACAGTCCGGAGGGGAGCAGTTCTTC.

In this sample, this clonotype turned up a few times. The chain uses TRBV7-2 and TRBJ2-2, with D possibly TRBD1 on 8 matching bases. Trimming stripped 4 bases from V and 7 bases from J, with 16 bases between. Germline V gene lookup returns CDR1 SGHTA and CDR2 FQGNSA. The CDR3 contains 15 residues. CDR3 DNA sequence: TGTGCCAGCAGCTCACGACAGGGGAGGGTCGGGGAGCTGTTTTTT. Translation gives CASSSRQGRVGELFF.

This clonotype occurred a few times. This chain links TRBV20-1 with TRBJ2-3; weak D call: TRBD2 (5 bases). Deletions cut 3 bases from V and 2 bases from J, with 15 bases between. This CDR3 comprises 15 residues. Germline values: CDR1 DFQATT, CDR2 SNEGSKA (reference sequence). CDR3 residues: CSASGQRTFTDTQYF. The CDR3 DNA sequence: TGCAGTGCTAGTGGCCAGCGGACCTTCACAGATACGCAGTATTTT.

This clonotype has only a few counts. J is TRBJ2-3 and V is TRBV5-6; the match to TRBD2 covers 7 bases. The J segment lost 4 bases and the V segment lost 0 bases, leaving 8 bases of the junction unmatched. The germline CDR1 and CDR2 sequences are SGHDT and YYEEEE. The CDR3 contains 16 residues. The CDR3 DNA follows: TGTGCCAGCAGCTTGGCCCCGGGGGGAGAGGCAGATACGCAGTATTTT. Protein: CASSLAPGGEADTQYF.